This paragraph reports one T cell receptor beta chain. Its antigen target is currently unknown. The record has no base qualities; no much larger clone is one base away. The donors were healthy, HIV-negative adults who had no recently reported acute infections or vaccinations. All donors were Caucasian adults living in Nashville, Tennessee, USA. CD4+ T cells were enriched by magnetic negative selection; naive cells were then positively selected on CD45RA, and the negative fraction formed the memory subset. Blood was obtained by leukapheresis, after which PBMCs were separated by Ficoll-Histopaque density gradient centrifugation and cryopreserved in liquid nitrogen vapor phase. Purity and quantity of every magnetically sorted T cell population were checked by analytical flow cytometry. Genomic DNA was isolated from each sorted fraction and quantified by UV absorbance on a Nanodrop 2000c. The data were taken from a study of shared clonotypes between healthy human individuals (dated by TCRdb to about 2020). Notes on the research overall: A few men and a couple of women, aged 18 to 49 years, made up the cohort. Blood TCR repertoires of roughly five healthy adults were deeply sequenced to estimate repertoire size and the extent of clonotype sharing between individuals. For each donor, CD4 naive and CD4 memory were each given three plates, CD8 naive was given two plates, and CD8 memory was given one plate. Each donor's leukapheresis produced roughly between roughly 0.85 and 9.5 billion PBMCs. Libraries were prepared and TCR repertoires were sequenced by different laboratories using diverse techniques, in order to increase sequencing depth and limit assay-specific biases. The research as a whole found: Because the study included a small number of donors, the genetic and exposure-history diversity represented was limited. Pairwise subsampling led to the expectation that sequencing depth would affect the degree of clonotype sharing among donors. Sharing across several donors was observed for roughly 5% of naive CD4, less than 4% of naive CD8, 2.3% of memory CD4, and roughly 0.4% of memory CD8 clonotypes. Higher generation probabilities were observed for clonotypes shared by all four sorted-subset donors than for non-shared clonotypes. Sampling was limited to blood, and TCR repertoires in tissue likely differ from TCR repertoires in blood. Naive subsets generally had larger estimated clonotype richness than memory subsets did. Even with the large sequencing depth, rarefaction of the sorted-subset datasets indicated that sequencing was incomplete.

The CDR3 numbers 17 residues from cysteine through phenylalanine. The DNA shown is the 51-base CDR3, in frame from base 1. CDR1 and CDR2 are read off the germline V gene as MDHEN and SYDVKM. V loses 6 bases at its end and J loses 2 bases; junction bases beyond the gene matches: 7. TCR CDR3 regions were amplified from genomic DNA by multiplex PCR using the deep immunoSEQ assay. Extracted genomic DNA from each cell subset was distributed evenly across all wells of several immunoSEQ 96-well plates, and each plate was treated as a replicate. For sorted subsets, 200 ng of genomic DNA, equivalent to roughly 33,000 T cell genomes, went into each replicate PCR. The purified libraries were quantified using a Qubit 3.0 fluorometer, sized with a Bioanalyzer 2100, and then quantified again using the KAPA Library Quantification kit. Every immunoSEQ 96-well plate was sequenced on a separate single-read 150-cycle Illumina NextSeq 550 flow cell. As for the original processing: Because the immunoSEQ output included only junctional sequences and no quality scores, the filtering could not be the same as the filtering used for full-length reads. To assign V/J genes and CDR3, sequences were annotated against IMGT germline references using PyIR, a Python wrapper for IgBLAST v1.9. Reads with weak V/J assignments (E-value above 1e-6), missing CDR3, stop codons, out-of-frame junctions, or ambiguous translated residues were removed. V3J clonotypes were defined by identical inferred V gene, J gene, and CDR3 amino acid sequence. To compute the percentage overlap between repertoires, the number of shared unique clonotypes was divided by the size of the smaller repertoire. RTK rarefaction, the Chao1 estimator, and Recon v2.1 estimates of unobserved clonotypes were used to assess repertoire richness. Generation probabilities were computed with OLGA for all TCRbeta clonotypes obtained by the gDNA method from several donors. In its TCRdb copy, this immuneACCESS table keeps in-frame sequences only and misses some clones. Where compared with another copy, unresolved V genes explain less than half of these, and the others have no known cause. Clone size and V and J calls were adopted from that table, with D and trimming inferred from the DNA. The sample table holds 2 million to 3 million clones, of which roughly 93% were seen once. 0.36% of the sample is in the top ten clones.

The sequenced material came from naive CD4+ T cells from PBMCs. The cell subset or site label here, explained by the study, means: CD45RA+ positively selected. This receptor was obtained from a man aged 18-30 years in good health. Some clones in this sample may be carry-over from other donors' samples. The sequence is built from TRBV28 and TRBJ2-1; 13 bases in between match TRBD2. The DNA is TGTGCCAGCAGCGGACTAGCGGGAGAAACCCCCTACAATGAGCAGTTCTTC. This is translated as CASSGLAGETPYNEQFF.